These 6 T cell receptor beta chains share one sample of origin, sequenced in a study of T-cell memory formation after mild COVID-19. TCRdb processed the 5' RACE reads anew with MiXCR; each CDR3 protein has one entry. This table has 250,000 to 350,000 distinct CDR3 sequences, just under 20% appearing once. Sequenced sample: PBMCs or a T cell subset sorted from them (not recorded which). These receptor sequences come from a man aged 18 to 30 who had mild COVID-19 (a few samples of this study predate the infection). Cell type and time point are not known.

This clonotype was counted a few times. The chain links TRBV5-1 to TRBJ1-6, with D possibly being TRBD1 (5 bases). V was pared by 3 bases and J by 5 bases, with 27 bases between. The length of the CDR3 is 20 residues. CDR1 is SGHRS, CDR2 YFSETQ, per germline. The CDR3, as DNA: TGCGCCAGCAGCTGGGGCCGCTATGCGGGCAGGACGACGGATAATTCACCCCTCCACTTT. Translating gives CASSWGRYAGRTTDNSPLHF.

This clonotype has more than one count but fewer than ten. The chain recombines TRBV28 with TRBJ2-3; TRBD2 aligns across 8 bases. CDR1 is MDHEN, CDR2 SYDVKM, per germline. The V gene end was trimmed by 8 bases and the J gene end by 5 bases; junction bases not matched to a gene: 9. The CDR3 length is 14 residues. CDR3 amino acids: CASGYSGDQDTQYF. As DNA, the CDR3 is TGTGCCAGCGGGTATAGCGGGGATCAAGATACGCAGTATTTT.

In its sample, this clonotype was seen many times. V is TRBV5-1 and J is TRBJ1-1; D remains unclear. V lost 2 bases to trimming and J lost 3 bases, with 8 bases between them. The CDR3 is 13 amino acids. CDR1 is SGHRS, CDR2 YFSETQ, per germline. The CDR3 here is CASSFGGYTEAFF. The CDR3 nucleotides are TGCGCCAGCAGCTTCGGTGGATACACTGAAGCTTTCTTT.

As DNA, the CDR3 is TGTGCCAGCAGAGGGGGCGATCAGCCCCAGCATTTT. Translated, it gives CASRGGDQPQHF. The chain carries TRBV12-3 or TRBV12-4 and TRBJ1-5, with 7 bases matching TRBD1. This CDR3 spans 12 amino acids. V lost 6 bases, J lost 5 bases, and 1 base stayed unmatched.

This sequence joins TRBV20-1 and TRBJ1-2; possibly TRBD1 for D (5 bases). This CDR3 is 13 amino acids long. The germline V gene has CDR1 DFQATT and CDR2 SNEGSKA (reference sequence). V lost 7 bases, J lost 4 bases, and 16 bases lay in between. CDR3 DNA sequence: TGCAGTGGAATGGGGGGTATCGGCTATGGCTACACCTTC. Its protein is CSGMGGIGYGYTF.

The rearrangement uses TRBV7-9 and TRBJ1-2, with a weak D call TRBD1 (6 bases). Germline loops: CDR1 SEHNR, CDR2 FQNEAQ (reference sequence). The CDR3 runs 14 residues. The germline V and J ends were trimmed by 4 bases and 8 bases, with 17 bases remaining between them. The CDR3 DNA sequence: TGTGCCAGCAGCTCACGACAGGCGTTAGGGGGCTACACCTTC. Translated, it gives CASSSRQALGGYTF.